This T cell receptor beta chain appears in the sequencing data of a study of OX40 agonist ivuxolimab in advanced cancers. Assay used: immunoSEQ multiplex PCR; TCRdb lists only in-frame clones, some missing. The sample lists over 100,000 clones, around 93% occurring once. V shed 4 bases and J 8 bases; nucleotides not matched to a gene: 11. The CDR3 sequence is 15 residues long. Germline-derived CDR1 and CDR2 are SNHLY and FYNNEI. This clone was seen a few times. The V and J genes are TRBV2 and TRBJ2-1, with TRBD1 matching 7 bases. This receptor was taken from an adult with an advanced solid tumor such as melanoma, head and neck, liver or kidney cancer. Sequences were derived from CD4+ or CD8+ T cells sorted from blood, sampled in a trial of the OX40 agonist ivuxolimab. CDR3 region: CASSANRGLEDEQFF. As DNA, the CDR3 is TGTGCCAGCAGTGCCAACAGGGGATTAGAGGATGAGCAGTTCTTC.